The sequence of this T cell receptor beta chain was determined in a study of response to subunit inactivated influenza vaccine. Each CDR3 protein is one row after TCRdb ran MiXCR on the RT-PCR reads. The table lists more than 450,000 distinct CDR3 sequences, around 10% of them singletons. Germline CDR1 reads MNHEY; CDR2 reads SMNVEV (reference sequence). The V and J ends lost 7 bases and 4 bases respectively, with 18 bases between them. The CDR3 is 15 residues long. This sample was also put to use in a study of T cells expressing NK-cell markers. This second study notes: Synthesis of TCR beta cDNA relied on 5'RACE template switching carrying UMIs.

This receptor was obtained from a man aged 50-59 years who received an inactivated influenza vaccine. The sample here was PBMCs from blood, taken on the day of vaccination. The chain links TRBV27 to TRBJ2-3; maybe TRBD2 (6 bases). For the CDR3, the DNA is TGTGCCAGCAAACATCTAGCGCCTCCAGCAGATACGCAGTATTTT. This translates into CASKHLAPPADTQYF.